These 14 T cell receptor beta chains share one sample of origin, sequenced in a study of T cells after yellow fever vaccination. TCRdb reprocessed the 5' RACE reads via MiXCR and lists one record per CDR3 protein. The sample records under 400,000 distinct CDR3 sequences, around 12% being singletons. The sequencing here drew on CD4+ T cells sorted from PBMCs, taken 15 days after the yellow fever booster vaccination. The origin of the receptors is a man younger than 35 who received the YFV17D yellow fever vaccine.

This clonotype has a handful of counts. The chain recombines TRBV4-3 with TRBJ2-4; D is unresolved. Germline V lookup: CDR1 LGHNA, CDR2 YSLEER. The CDR3 has 16 residues. Trimming left V 2 bases short and J 3 bases short, with 14 bases between. The CDR3 region has the DNA TGCGCCAGCAGCCAATTGTATGGGTTCGGCAAAAACATTCAGTACTTC. Its protein is CASSQLYGFGKNIQYF.

This clonotype occurred a few times. The chain uses TRBV9 and TRBJ1-3; D gene ambiguous. V lost 0 bases, J lost 0 bases, and 7 bases lay in between. The length of the CDR3 is 15 residues. Germline V CDR1 and CDR2: SGDLS, YYNGEE. CDR3 sequence (DNA): TGTGCCAGCAGCGTAGGATTCGCCTCTGGAAACACCATATATTTT. This translates into CASSVGFASGNTIYF.

The V call is TRBV5-6, the J call TRBJ2-7; D remains unclear. This CDR3 comprises 12 residues. CDR1 SGHDT and CDR2 YYEEEE come from the germline V gene. V lost 0 bases and J lost 8, with 9 bases in between. The CDR3 DNA sequence: TGTGCCAGCAGCTTGGGCCCAGACCAGCAGTACGTC. Residues: CASSLGPDQQYV.

The chain combines TRBV2 with TRBJ1-2; D is uncertain. The CDR3 has 14 amino acids. From germline, CDR1 is SNHLY and CDR2 FYNNEI. V was pared by 3 bases and J by 7 bases, with 15 bases between. CDR3 protein: CASSDTGEGGGYTF. The CDR3 DNA follows: TGTGCCAGCAGTGATACCGGGGAAGGAGGTGGCTACACCTTC.

This clonotype came up a few times. V usage is TRBV28 and J usage is TRBJ1-2; D might be TRBD1 (5 bases). Trimming stripped 7 bases from V and 2 bases from J, with 23 bases between. Germline V gene sequence: CDR1 MDHEN, CDR2 SYDVKM. The CDR3 spans 17 residues. CDR3 coding DNA: TGTGCCAGCACCATCTCGGGGTGGGGGATAATAAACTATGGCTACACCTTC. Translated, it gives CASTISGWGIINYGYTF.

This clonotype was recorded a few times. V gene TRBV7-2 combines with J gene TRBJ2-3, with D possibly matching TRBD1 (6 bases). V was pared by 2 bases and J by 6 bases, with 15 bases between. Germline V lookup: CDR1 SGHTA, CDR2 FQGNSA. This CDR3 has 15 amino acids. The CDR3 nucleotides are TGTGCCAGCAGCTTACCCCGATTGGGGGCTGATACGCAGTATTTT. It encodes CASSLPRLGADTQYF.

The chain joins TRBV4-3 to TRBJ2-5; 10 nucleotides agree with TRBD2. The CDR3 is 17 residues long. Germline CDR1 is LGHNA and CDR2 is YSLEER. The V and J ends lost 0 bases and 4 bases, in that order; junction bases with no gene match: 8. The CDR3 bases are TGCGCCAGCAGCCAAGATTGGGAAGCGGGGGGGCCAGAGACCCAGTACTTC. It encodes CASSQDWEAGGPETQYF.

A few counts support this clonotype. As DNA, the CDR3 is TGTGCCGCCAGCAGTGATCGGCAGGGCTGGGAGACCCAGTACTTC. Translated: CAASSDRQGWETQYF. The V gene is TRBV2, the J gene TRBJ2-5; a possible D gene is TRBD1 (5 bases). Germline lookup yields CDR1 SNHLY and CDR2 FYNNEI. CDR3 length equals 15 residues. V was clipped by 11 bases and J by 5 bases, with 24 bases between them. The entire variable domain, with the rest obtained from reference TRBV2 and TRBJ2-5, is as follows: EPEVTQTPSHQVTQMGQEVILRCVPISNHLYFYWYRQILGQKVEFLVSFYNNEISEKSEIFDDQFSVERPDGSNFTLKIRSTKLEDSAMYFCAASSDRQGWETQYFGPGTRLLVL.

The chain couples TRBV7-9 to TRBJ1-1, with TRBD1 matching over 9 bases. Germline trimming cut 6 bases from V and 3 bases from J; bases unmatched to any gene: 5. Germline CDR1 is SEHNR and CDR2 is FQNEAQ (reference sequence). The CDR3 is 14 amino acids. CDR3 nucleotide sequence: TGTGCCAGCAGACGGACAGGGGCAGACACTGAAGCTTTCTTT. Translated, it gives CASRRTGADTEAFF.

Turning to this clonotype: A single base separates this from a much larger clone, so it may be a read error. The chain employs TRBV4-1 and TRBJ2-5; 14 bases map to TRBD2. The CDR3 spans 18 residues. V lost 1 base, J lost 4 bases, and 8 bases stayed unmatched. CDR1 MGHRA and CDR2 YSYEKL come from the germline V gene. The CDR3 here is CASSQARGTSGGLETQYF. The DNA of the CDR3 is TGCGCCAGCAGCCAAGCCCGGGGGACTAGCGGGGGCCTAGAGACCCAGTACTTC.

The rearrangement joins TRBV5-6 to TRBJ2-1; the D is unclear. Trimming removed 4 bases at V and 7 bases at J, with 6 bases between. This CDR3 region has 11 residues. Germline loops: CDR1 SGHDT, CDR2 YYEEEE. DNA of the CDR3: TGTGCCAGCAGCCTACCTAATGAGCAGTTCTTC. Protein: CASSLPNEQFF.

This clonotype was detected a few times. The chain recombines TRBV11-2 with TRBJ2-1, with TRBD2 matching 10 bases. This CDR3 has 15 amino acids. The trim removed 1 base at V and 9 bases at J, leaving 6 bases unmatched. Germline lookup yields CDR1 SGHAT and CDR2 FQNNGV. The CDR3 loop reads CASSLGLAGEGEQFF. The CDR3 region has the DNA TGTGCCAGCAGCTTAGGGCTAGCGGGGGAGGGTGAGCAGTTCTTC.

This clonotype was detected only a few times. The V call is TRBV4-3, the J call TRBJ2-1; 7 positions agree with TRBD2. With V trimmed by 4 bases and J by 4 bases, 13 bases remained unmatched. This CDR3 contains 17 residues. Germline-derived CDR1 and CDR2 are LGHNA and YSLEER. This CDR3 reads CASSPLEMGGDYNEQFF. The CDR3 nucleotides are TGCGCCAGCAGCCCCCTAGAGATGGGGGGGGATTACAATGAGCAGTTCTTC.

This clonotype was seen many times. The rearrangement uses TRBV18 and TRBJ1-1; D might be TRBD1 (6 bases). Trimming cost V 0 bases and J 1 base, with 12 bases left between them. Looked up from germline, CDR1 is KGHSH and CDR2 is LQKENI. This CDR3 comprises 16 residues. This chain's CDR3 is CASSPPIQGPNTEAFF. For the CDR3, the DNA is TGTGCCAGCTCACCACCGATACAGGGCCCGAACACTGAAGCTTTCTTT. Using reference TRBV18 and TRBJ1-1 for the parts outside the CDR3, the full variable domain is NAGVMQNPRHLVRRRGQEARLRCSPMKGHSHVYWYRQLPEEGLKFMVYLQKENIIDESGMPKERFSAEFPKEGPSILRIQQVVRGDSAAYFCASSPPIQGPNTEAFFGQGTRLTVV.